This TCR beta chain was identified in a study of blood T cell repertoires in COVID-19. About the research overall: Acute-phase and convalescent COVID-19 samples originated in the United States, Italy and Spain.

The CDR3 spans 17 residues. Germline lookup yields CDR1 MGHRA and CDR2 YSYEKL. Trimming stripped 5 bases from V and 0 bases from J, with 17 bases between. Assay used: immunoSEQ multiplex PCR; TCRdb lists only in-frame clones, some missing. The sample includes tens of thousands of clones, about nine tenths of them seen just once. Sequenced input: peripheral blood. V and J are TRBV4-1 and TRBJ1-3, with D possibly matching TRBD1 (5 bases). The receptor comes from a woman between 45 and 60 years old with active or convalescent COVID-19. The CDR3 bases are TGCGCCAGCAGCACCCAAACGACAGCTGGCTCTGGAAACACCATATATTTT. Its translation: CASSTQTTAGSGNTIYF.